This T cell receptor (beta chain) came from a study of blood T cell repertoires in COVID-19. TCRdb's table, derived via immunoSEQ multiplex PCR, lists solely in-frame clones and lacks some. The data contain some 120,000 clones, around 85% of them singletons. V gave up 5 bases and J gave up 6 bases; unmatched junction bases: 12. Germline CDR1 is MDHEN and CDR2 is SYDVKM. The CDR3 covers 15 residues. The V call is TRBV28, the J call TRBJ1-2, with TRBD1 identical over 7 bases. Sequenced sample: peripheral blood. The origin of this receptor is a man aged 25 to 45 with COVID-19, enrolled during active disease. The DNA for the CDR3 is TGTGCCAGCAGTCCCACCGACAGGGCCGATCATGGCTACACCTTC. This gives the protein CASSPTDRADHGYTF.